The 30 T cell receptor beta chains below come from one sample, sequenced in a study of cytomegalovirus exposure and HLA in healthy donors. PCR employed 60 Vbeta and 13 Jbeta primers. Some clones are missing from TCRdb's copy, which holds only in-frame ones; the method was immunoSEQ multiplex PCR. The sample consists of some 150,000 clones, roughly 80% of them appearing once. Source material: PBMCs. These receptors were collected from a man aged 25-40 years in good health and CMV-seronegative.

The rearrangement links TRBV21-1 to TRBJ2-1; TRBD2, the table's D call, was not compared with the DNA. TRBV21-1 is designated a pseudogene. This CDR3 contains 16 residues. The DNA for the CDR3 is TGTGCCAGCAGCAAAGGCGGGGACGCCGGAGGCAATGAGCAGTTCTTC. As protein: CASSKGGDAGGNEQFF.

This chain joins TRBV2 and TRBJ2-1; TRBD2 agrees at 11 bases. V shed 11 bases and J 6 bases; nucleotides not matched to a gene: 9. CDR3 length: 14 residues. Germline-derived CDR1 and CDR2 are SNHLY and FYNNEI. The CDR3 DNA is TGTGCCGGAGGACTAGCGGGTGGATCCAATGAGCAGTTCTTC. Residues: CAGGLAGGSNEQFF.

For the CDR3, the DNA is TGTGCCAGCTCTTCAACCCGGGGGTTCAATAATTCACCCCTCCACTTT. This gives the protein CASSSTRGFNNSPLHF. This sequence joins TRBV18 and TRBJ1-6, with a tentative D call TRBD1 (5 bases). CDR1 is KGHSH, CDR2 LQKENI, per germline. V was cut by 6 bases and J by 5 bases, with 17 bases left in between. The CDR3 sequence is 16 residues long.

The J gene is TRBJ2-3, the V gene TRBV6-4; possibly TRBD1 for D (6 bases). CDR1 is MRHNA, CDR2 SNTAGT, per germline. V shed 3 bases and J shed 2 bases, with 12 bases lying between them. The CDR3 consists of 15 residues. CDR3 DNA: TGTGCCAGCAGTGATCAGGGGCAGCCCACAGATACGCAGTATTTT. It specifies CASSDQGQPTDTQYF.

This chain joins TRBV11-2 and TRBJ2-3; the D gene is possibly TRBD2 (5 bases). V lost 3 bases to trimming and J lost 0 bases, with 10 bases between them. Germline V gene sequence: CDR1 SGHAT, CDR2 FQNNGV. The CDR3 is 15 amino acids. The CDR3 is CASSFEGSSTDTQYF. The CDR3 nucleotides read TGTGCCAGCAGCTTCGAAGGGAGTAGCACAGATACGCAGTATTTT.

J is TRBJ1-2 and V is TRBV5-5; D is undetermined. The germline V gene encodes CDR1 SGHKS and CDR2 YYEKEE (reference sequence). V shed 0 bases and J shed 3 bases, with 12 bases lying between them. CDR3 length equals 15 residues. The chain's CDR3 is CASSLGGVTDYGYTF. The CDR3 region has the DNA TGTGCCAGCAGCTTGGGCGGGGTCACCGACTATGGCTACACCTTC.

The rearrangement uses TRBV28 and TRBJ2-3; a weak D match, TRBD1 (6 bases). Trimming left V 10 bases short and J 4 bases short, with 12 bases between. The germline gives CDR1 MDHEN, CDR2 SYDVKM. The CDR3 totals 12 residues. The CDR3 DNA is TGTGCCATCCAGGGGTTGGCAGATACGCAGTATTTT. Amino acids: CAIQGLADTQYF. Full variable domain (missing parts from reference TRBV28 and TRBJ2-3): DVKVTQSSRYLVKRTGEKVFLECVQDMDHENMFWYRQDPGLGLRLIYFSYDVKMKEKGDIPEGYSVSREKKERFSLILESASTNQTSMYLCAIQGLADTQYFGPGTRLTVL.

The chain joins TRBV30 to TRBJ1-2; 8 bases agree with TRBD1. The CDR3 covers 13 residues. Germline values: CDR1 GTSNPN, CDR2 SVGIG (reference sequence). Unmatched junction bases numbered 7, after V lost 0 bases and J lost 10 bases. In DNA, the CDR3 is TGTGCCTGGAGTGTACGGACAGGGAGCTACTACACCTTC. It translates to CAWSVRTGSYYTF.

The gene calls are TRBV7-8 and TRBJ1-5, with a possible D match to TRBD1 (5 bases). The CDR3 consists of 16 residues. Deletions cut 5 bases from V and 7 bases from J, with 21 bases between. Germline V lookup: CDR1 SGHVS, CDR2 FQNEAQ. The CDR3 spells CASSTGRTPWGQPQHF. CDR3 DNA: TGTGCCAGCAGCACCGGCCGGACACCCTGGGGCCAGCCCCAGCATTTT.

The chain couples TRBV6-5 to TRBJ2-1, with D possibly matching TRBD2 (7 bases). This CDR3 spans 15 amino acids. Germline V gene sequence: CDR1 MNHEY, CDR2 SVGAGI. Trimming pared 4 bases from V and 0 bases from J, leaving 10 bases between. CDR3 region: CASSLGGGSYNEQFF. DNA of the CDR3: TGTGCCAGCAGTTTGGGAGGGGGCTCCTACAATGAGCAGTTCTTC.

The CDR3 here is CASSRGTGLEAFF. The DNA for the CDR3 is TGTGCCAGCAGCCGGGGGACAGGCCTTGAAGCTTTCTTT. The chain is built from TRBV7-2 and TRBJ1-1, with 8 bases fitting TRBD1. The junction had 6 bases not matched to a gene; V was cut back by 5 bases and J by 7 bases. Germline V CDR1 and CDR2: SGHTA, FQGNSA. The CDR3 covers 13 residues.

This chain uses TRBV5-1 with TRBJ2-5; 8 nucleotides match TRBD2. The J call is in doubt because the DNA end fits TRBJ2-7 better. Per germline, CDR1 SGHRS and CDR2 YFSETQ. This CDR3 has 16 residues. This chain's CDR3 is CASSLYGGRSSYEQYF. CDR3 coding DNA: TGCGCCAGCAGCTTGTACGGCGGGAGGAGCTCCTACGAGCAGTACTTC.

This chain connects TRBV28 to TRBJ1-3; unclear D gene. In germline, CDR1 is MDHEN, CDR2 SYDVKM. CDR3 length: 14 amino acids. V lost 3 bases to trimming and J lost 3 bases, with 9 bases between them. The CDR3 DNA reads TGTGCCAGCAGTTTGAGGGCACGTGGAAACACCATATATTTT. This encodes CASSLRARGNTIYF.

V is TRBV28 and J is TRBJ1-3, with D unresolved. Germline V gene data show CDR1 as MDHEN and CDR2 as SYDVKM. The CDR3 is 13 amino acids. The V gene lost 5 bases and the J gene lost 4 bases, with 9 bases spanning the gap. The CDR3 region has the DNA TGTGCCAGCAGTCCTCAGGCGGGAAACACCATATATTTT. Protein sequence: CASSPQAGNTIYF.

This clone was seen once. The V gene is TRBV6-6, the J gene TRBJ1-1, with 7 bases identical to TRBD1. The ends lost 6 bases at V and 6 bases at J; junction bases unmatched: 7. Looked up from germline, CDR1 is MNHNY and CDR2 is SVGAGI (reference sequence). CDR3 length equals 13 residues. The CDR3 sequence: CASSHGQAPEAFF. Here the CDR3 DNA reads TGTGCCAGCAGCCACGGACAGGCCCCTGAAGCTTTCTTT.

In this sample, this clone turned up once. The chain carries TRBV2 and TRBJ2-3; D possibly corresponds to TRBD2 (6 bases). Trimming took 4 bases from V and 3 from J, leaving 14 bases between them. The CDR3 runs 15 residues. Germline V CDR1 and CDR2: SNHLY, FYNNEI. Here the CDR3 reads CASSVRAGRTDTQYF. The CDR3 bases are TGTGCCAGCAGTGTTAGGGCGGGGAGAACAGATACGCAGTATTTT.

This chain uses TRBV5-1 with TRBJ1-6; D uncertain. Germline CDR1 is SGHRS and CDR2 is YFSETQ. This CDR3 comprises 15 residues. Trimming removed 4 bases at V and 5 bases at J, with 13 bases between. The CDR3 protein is CASSARRRDNSPLHF. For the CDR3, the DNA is TGCGCCAGCAGCGCGAGACGGCGGGATAATTCACCCCTCCACTTT. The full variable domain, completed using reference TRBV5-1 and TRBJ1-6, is KAGVTQTPRYLIKTRGQQVTLSCSPISGHRSVSWYQQTPGQGLQFLFEYFSETQRNKGNFPGRFSGRQFSNSRSEMNVSTLELGDSALYLCASSARRRDNSPLHFGNGTRLTVT.

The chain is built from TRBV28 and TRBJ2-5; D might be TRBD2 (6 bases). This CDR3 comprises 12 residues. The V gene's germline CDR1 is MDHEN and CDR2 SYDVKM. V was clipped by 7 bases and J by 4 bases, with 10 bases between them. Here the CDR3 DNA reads TGTGCCAGCATCGGGAGAGGAGAGACCCAGTACTTC. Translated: CASIGRGETQYF.

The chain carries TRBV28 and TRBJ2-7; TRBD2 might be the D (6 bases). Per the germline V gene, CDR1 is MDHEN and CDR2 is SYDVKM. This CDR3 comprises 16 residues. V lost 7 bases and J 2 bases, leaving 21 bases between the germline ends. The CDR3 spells CASIPGGKTFPYEQYF. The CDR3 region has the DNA TGTGCCAGCATCCCAGGCGGGAAAACGTTCCCCTACGAGCAGTACTTC.

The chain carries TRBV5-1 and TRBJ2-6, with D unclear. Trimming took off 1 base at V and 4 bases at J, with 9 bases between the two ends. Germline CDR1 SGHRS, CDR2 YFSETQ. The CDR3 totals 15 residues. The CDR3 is CASSLSVPGANVLTF. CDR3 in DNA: TGCGCCAGCAGCTTGTCAGTCCCCGGGGCCAACGTCCTGACTTTC. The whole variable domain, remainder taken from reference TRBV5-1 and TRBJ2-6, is KAGVTQTPRYLIKTRGQQVTLSCSPISGHRSVSWYQQTPGQGLQFLFEYFSETQRNKGNFPGRFSGRQFSNSRSEMNVSTLELGDSALYLCASSLSVPGANVLTFGAGSRLTVL.

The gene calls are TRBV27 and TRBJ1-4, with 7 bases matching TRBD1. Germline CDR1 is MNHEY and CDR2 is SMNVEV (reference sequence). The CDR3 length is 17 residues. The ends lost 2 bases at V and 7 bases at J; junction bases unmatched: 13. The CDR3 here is CASSLGYGQEMGEKLFF. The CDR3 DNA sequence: TGTGCCAGCAGTTTAGGCTACGGACAGGAAATGGGTGAAAAACTGTTTTTT.

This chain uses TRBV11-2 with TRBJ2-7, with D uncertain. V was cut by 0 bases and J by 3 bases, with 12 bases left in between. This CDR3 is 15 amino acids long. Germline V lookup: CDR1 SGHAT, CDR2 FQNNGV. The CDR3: CASSLEGRQRYEQYF. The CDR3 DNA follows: TGTGCCAGCAGCTTAGAGGGCAGACAACGCTACGAGCAGTACTTC. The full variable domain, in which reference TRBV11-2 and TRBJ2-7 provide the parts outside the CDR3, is EAGVAQSPRYKIIEKRQSVAFWCNPISGHATLYWYQQILGQGPKLLIQFQNNGVVDDSQLPKDRFSAERLKGVDSTLKIQPAKLEDSAVYLCASSLEGRQRYEQYFGPGTRLTVT.

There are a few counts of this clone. The CDR3 loop reads CASTRRGLNEKLFF. DNA of the CDR3: TGTGCCAGTACCCGACGAGGGTTGAATGAAAAACTGTTTTTT. The chain carries TRBV7-9 and TRBJ1-4; no clear D gene. The CDR3 covers 14 residues. Trimming took off 9 bases at V and 5 bases at J, with 16 bases between the two ends. From germline, CDR1 is SEHNR and CDR2 FQNEAQ (reference sequence).

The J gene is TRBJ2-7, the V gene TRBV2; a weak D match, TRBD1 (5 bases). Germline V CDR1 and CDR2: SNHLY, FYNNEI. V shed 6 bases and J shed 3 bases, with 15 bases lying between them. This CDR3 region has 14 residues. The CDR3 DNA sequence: TGTGCCAGCAGCCCTATGGGGCGGAACTACGAGCAGTACTTC. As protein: CASSPMGRNYEQYF. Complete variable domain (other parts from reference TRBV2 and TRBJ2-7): EPEVTQTPSHQVTQMGQEVILRCVPISNHLYFYWYRQILGQKVEFLVSFYNNEISEKSEIFDDQFSVERPDGSNFTLKIRSTKLEDSAMYFCASSPMGRNYEQYFGPGTRLTVT.

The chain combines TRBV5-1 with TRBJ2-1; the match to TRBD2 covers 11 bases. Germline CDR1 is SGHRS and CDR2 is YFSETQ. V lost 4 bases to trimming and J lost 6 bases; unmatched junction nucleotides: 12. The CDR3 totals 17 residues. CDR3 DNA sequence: TGCGCCAGCAGCGGCGGGACTAGCGGATTCAGAACCAATGAGCAGTTCTTC. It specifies CASSGGTSGFRTNEQFF. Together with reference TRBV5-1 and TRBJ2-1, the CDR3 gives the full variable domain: KAGVTQTPRYLIKTRGQQVTLSCSPISGHRSVSWYQQTPGQGLQFLFEYFSETQRNKGNFPGRFSGRQFSNSRSEMNVSTLELGDSALYLCASSGGTSGFRTNEQFFGPGTRLTVL.

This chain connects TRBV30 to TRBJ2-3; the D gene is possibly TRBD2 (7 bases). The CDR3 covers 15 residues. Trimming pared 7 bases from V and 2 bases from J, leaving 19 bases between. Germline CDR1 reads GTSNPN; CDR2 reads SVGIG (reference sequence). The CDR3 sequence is CASLGGGGPTDTQYF. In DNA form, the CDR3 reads TGTGCCTCCTTAGGGGGGGGCGGTCCCACAGATACGCAGTATTTT. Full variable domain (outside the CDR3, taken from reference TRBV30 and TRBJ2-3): SQTIHQWPATLVQPVGSPLSLECTVEGTSNPNLYWYRQAAGRGLQLLFYSVGIGQISSEVPQNLSASRPQDRQFILSSKKLLLSDSGFYLCASLGGGGPTDTQYFGPGTRLTVL.

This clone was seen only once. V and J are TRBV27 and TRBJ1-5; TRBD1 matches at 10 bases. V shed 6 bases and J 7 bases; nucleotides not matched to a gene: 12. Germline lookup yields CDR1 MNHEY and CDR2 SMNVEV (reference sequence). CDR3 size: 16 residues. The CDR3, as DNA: TGTGCCAGCAGGCCATACCCCGGGACAGGGGAACAGCCCCAGCATTTT. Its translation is CASRPYPGTGEQPQHF.

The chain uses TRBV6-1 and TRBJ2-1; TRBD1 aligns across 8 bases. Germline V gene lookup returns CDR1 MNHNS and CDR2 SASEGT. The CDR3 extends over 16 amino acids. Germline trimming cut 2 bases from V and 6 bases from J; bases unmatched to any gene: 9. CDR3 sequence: CASSEWTGLVPNEQFF. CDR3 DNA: TGTGCCAGCAGTGAATGGACAGGGTTGGTTCCCAATGAGCAGTTCTTC.

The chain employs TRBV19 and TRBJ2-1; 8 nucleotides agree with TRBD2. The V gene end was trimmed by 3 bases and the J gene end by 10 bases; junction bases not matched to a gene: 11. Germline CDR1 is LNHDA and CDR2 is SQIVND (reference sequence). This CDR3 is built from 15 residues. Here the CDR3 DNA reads TGTGCCAGTAGTATGGGCGGGGGGCGGTTAGACGAGCAGTTCTTC. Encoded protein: CASSMGGGRLDEQFF.

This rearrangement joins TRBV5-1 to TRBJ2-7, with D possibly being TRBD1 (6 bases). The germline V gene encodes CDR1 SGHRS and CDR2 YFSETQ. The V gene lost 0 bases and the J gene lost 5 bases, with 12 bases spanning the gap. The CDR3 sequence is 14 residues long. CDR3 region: CASSLATGSHEQYF. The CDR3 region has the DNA TGCGCCAGCAGCTTGGCCACAGGGAGCCACGAGCAGTACTTC.